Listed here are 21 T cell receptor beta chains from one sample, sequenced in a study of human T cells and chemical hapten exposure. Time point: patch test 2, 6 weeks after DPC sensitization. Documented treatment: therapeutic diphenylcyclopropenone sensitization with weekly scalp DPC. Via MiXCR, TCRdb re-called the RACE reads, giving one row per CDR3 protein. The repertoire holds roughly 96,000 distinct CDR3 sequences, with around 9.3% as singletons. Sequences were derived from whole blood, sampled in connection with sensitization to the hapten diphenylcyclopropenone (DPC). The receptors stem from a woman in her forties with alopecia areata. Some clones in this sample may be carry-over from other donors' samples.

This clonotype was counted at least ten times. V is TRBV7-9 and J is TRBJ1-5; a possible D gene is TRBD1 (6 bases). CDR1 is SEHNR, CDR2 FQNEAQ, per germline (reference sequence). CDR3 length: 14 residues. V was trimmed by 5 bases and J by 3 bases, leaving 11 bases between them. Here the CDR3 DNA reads TGTGCCAGCAGCGCAACAGGGTTCAATCAGCCCCAGCATTTT. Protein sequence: CASSATGFNQPQHF.

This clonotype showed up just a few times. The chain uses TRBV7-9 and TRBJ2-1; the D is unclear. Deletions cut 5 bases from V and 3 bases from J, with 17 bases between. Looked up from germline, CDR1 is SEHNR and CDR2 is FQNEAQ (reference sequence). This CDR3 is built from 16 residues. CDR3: CASSTRRAANYNEQFF. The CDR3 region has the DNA TGTGCCAGCAGCACCCGTCGTGCGGCTAACTACAATGAGCAGTTCTTC.

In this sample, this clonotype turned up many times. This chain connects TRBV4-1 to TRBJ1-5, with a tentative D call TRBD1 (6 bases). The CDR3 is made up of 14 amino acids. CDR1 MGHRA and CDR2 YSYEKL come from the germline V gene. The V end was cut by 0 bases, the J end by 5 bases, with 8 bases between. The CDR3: CASSQDGGDQPQHF. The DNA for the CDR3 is TGCGCCAGCAGCCAAGATGGGGGCGATCAGCCCCAGCATTTT.

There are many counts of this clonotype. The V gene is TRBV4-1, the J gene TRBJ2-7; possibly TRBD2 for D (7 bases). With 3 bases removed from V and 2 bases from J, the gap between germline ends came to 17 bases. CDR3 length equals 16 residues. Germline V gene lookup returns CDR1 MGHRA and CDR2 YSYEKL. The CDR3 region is CASSQTPSGGPYEQYF. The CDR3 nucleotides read TGCGCCAGCAGCCAGACCCCCTCCGGGGGGCCCTACGAGCAGTACTTC.

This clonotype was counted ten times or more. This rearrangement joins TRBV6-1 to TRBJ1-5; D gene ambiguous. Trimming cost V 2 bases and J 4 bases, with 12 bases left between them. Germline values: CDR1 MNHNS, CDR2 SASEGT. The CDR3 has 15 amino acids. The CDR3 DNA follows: TGTGCCAGCAGTGAAACCGAGGAGGGTAATCAGCCCCAGCATTTT. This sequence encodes CASSETEEGNQPQHF.

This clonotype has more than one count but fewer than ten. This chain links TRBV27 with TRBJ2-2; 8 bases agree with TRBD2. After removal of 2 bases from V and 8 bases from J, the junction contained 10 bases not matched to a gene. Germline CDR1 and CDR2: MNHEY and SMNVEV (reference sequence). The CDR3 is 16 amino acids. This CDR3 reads CASSLMVAGRKGELFF. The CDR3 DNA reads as TGTGCCAGCAGTTTAATGGTAGCGGGAAGGAAGGGGGAGCTGTTTTTT.

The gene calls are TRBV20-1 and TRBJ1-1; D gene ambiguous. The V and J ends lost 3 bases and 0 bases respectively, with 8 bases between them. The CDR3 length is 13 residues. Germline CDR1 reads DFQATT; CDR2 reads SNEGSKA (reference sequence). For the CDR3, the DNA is TGCAGTGCTAGTGACGGACTGAACACTGAAGCTTTCTTT. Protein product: CSASDGLNTEAFF.

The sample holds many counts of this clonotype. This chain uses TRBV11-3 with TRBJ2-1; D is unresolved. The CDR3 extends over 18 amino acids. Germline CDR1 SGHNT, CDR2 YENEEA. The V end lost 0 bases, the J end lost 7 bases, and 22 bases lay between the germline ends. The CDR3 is CASSLDPLLALLGNEQFF. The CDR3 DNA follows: TGTGCCAGCAGCTTAGACCCGCTACTTGCCCTCCTCGGGAATGAGCAGTTCTTC.

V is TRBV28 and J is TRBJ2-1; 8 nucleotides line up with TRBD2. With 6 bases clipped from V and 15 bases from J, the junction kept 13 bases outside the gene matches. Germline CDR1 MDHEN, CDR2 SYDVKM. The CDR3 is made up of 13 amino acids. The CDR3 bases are TGTGCCAGCAGGGTAGCGGGATTAAGCCGGGGGTTCTTC. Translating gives CASRVAGLSRGFF.

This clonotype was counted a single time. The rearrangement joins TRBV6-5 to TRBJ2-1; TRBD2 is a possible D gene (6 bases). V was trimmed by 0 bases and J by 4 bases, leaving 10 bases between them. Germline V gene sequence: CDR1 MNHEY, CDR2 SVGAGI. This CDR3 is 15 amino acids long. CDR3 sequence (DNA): TGTGCCAGCAGTTACTCAGGCGGGAATTACAATGAGCAGTTCTTC. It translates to CASSYSGGNYNEQFF.

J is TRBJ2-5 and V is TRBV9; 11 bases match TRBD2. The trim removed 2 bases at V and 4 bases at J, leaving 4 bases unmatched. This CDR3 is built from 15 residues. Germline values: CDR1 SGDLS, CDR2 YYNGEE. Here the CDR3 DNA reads TGTGCCAGCAGCGTTACTAGCGGGAGTACAGAGACCCAGTACTTC. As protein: CASSVTSGSTETQYF.

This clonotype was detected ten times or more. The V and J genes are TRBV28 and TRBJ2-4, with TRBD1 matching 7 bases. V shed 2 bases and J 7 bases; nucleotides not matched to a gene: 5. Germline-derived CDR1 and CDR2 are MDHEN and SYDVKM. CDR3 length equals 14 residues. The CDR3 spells CASSLGGQPNIQYF. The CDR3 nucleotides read TGTGCCAGCAGTTTAGGGGGACAGCCGAACATTCAGTACTTC. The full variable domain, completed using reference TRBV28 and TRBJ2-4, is DVKVTQSSRYLVKRTGEKVFLECVQDMDHENMFWYRQDPGLGLRLIYFSYDVKMKEKGDIPEGYSVSREKKERFSLILESASTNQTSMYLCASSLGGQPNIQYFGAGTRLSVL.

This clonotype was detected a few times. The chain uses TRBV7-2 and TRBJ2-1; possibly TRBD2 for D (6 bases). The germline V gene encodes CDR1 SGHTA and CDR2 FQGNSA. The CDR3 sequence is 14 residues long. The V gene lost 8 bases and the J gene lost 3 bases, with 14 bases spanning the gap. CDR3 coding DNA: TGTGCCAGCCGCCCGCGACTAGGCTACAATGAGCAGTTCTTC. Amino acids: CASRPRLGYNEQFF.

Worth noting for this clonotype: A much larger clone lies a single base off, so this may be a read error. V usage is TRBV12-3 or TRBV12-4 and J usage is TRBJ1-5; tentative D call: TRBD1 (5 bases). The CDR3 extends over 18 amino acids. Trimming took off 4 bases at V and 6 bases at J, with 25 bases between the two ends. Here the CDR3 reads CASSSLMGEWRDSQPQHF. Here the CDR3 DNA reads TGTGCCAGCAGTTCCCTAATGGGGGAATGGAGAGACAGTCAGCCCCAGCATTTT.

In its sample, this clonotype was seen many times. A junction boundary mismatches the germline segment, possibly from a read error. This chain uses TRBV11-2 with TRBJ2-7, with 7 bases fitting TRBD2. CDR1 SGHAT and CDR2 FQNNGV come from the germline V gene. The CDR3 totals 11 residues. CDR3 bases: TGTGCCAGCAGCTTGGGCCAACTAGCGCACTTC. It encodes CASSLGQLAHF.

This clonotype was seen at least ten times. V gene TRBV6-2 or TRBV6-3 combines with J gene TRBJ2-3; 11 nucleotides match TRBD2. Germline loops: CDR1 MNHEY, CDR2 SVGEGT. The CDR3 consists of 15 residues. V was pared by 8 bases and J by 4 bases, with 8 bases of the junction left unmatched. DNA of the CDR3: TGTGCCAGCGTAGCGGGAGGGCCCGGAGCAGATACGCAGTATTTT. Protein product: CASVAGGPGADTQYF.

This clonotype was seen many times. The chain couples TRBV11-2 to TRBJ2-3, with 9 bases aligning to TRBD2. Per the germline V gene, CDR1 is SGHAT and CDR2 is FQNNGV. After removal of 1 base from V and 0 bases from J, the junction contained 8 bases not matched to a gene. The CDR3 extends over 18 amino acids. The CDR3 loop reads CASSLGLADSSSTDTQYF. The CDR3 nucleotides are TGTGCCAGCAGCTTAGGACTAGCGGATTCTTCTAGCACAGATACGCAGTATTTT.

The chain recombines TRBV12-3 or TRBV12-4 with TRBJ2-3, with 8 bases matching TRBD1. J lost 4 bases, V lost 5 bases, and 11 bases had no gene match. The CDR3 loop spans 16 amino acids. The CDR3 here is CASSPPTGQDPDTQYF. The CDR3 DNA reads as TGTGCCAGCAGTCCTCCCACGGGACAGGATCCAGATACGCAGTATTTT.

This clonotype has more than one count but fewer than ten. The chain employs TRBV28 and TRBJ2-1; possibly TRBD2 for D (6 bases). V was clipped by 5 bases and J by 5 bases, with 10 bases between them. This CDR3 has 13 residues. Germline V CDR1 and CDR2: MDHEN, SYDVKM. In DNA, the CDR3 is TGTGCCAGCAGTGGGGGACTTAACAATGAGCAGTTCTTC. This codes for CASSGGLNNEQFF.

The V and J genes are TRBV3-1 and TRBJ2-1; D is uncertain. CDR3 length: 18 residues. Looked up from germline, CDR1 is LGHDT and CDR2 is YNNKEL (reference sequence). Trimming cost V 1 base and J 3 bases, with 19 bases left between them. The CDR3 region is CASSQALGAKIRYNEQFF. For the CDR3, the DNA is TGTGCCAGCAGCCAAGCGTTAGGAGCGAAAATCCGCTACAATGAGCAGTTCTTC.

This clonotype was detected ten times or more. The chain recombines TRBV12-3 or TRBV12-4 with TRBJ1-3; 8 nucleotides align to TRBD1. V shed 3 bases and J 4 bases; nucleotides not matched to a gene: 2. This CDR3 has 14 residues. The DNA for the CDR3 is TGTGCCAGCAGTTTCAGGGGGCAAGGAAACACCATATATTTT. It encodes CASSFRGQGNTIYF.